This TCR beta chain emerged from a study of glioma-infiltrating T cells after dendritic cell vaccination. Study at large: Dendritic cells derived from monocytes and pulsed with autologous tumor lysate formed the vaccine. Whole-study results and caveats: Only a small number of patients had complete blood and tumor samples.

Sample time point: after dendritic cell vaccination, including at tumor progression/relapse. Patients had residual fresh-frozen tumor tissue and more than two years of survival data. Assay: immunoSEQ multiplex PCR; the TCRdb copy retains only in-frame clones and omits some. The sample has about 110,000 clones; about 90% are singletons. Concerning this clone itself: Its antigen is as yet unknown.

Germline lookup yields CDR1 MNHNY and CDR2 SVGAGI (reference sequence). The CDR3 is made up of 12 amino acids. V was shortened by 4 bases and J by 6 bases, with 9 bases between the two germline ends. The chain carries TRBV6-6 and TRBJ1-2, with D unresolved. This TCR derives from a human donor with glioblastoma. This sample comprised blood, obtained after dendritic cell vaccination. DNA of the CDR3: TGTGCCAGCAGTTTCCGGGAGGATGGCTACACCTTC. Its translation: CASSFREDGYTF.